A selection of T cell receptor beta chains follows, all from one sample in a study of identifying expanded T cells in peripheral blood. Data came from immunoSEQ multiplex PCR; TCRdb stores just in-frame clones and leaves some out. Of some 100,000 clones in the sample, about 87% are singletons; the top ten hold 8.4%. Sequenced material: blood. The source of these receptors is a person aged 18-69 years in good health. Each CDR3 is given with its conserved first and last residue. D genes are given only for firm matches. Rows give clone size only sometimes, using once, few, many, or a class for an expanded clone.

J gene	D gene	V gene	clone size	CDR3 protein	CDR3 DNA
TRBJ2-1	-	TRBV7-8	-	CASSLTSGLTYNEQFF	TGTGCCAGCAGCTTAACTTCAGGCCTGACCTACAATGAGCAGTTCTTC
TRBJ1-4	-	TRBV9	-	CASSQVEGGGNEKLFF	TGTGCCAGCAGCCAAGTCGAGGGGGGCGGAAATGAAAAACTGTTTTTT
TRBJ1-6	-	TRBV5-1	few	CASSLESGYRSPLHF	TGCGCCAGCAGCTTGGAATCGGGGTATAGGTCACCCCTCCACTTT
TRBJ1-1	-	TRBV7-7	-	CASSSSRAAEAFF	TGTGCCAGCAGCTCGAGCCGGGCGGCTGAAGCTTTCTTT
TRBJ2-1	-	TRBV7-6	-	CASSLRTSSYNEQFF	TGTGCCAGCAGCTTACGGACAAGCTCCTACAATGAGCAGTTCTTC
TRBJ1-1	-	TRBV18	-	CASSPIDTYTEAFF	TGTGCCAGCTCACCGATCGACACATACACTGAAGCTTTCTTT
TRBJ1-5	-	TRBV10-1	-	CASSEPPRGQPQHF	TGCGCCAGCAGTGAGCCACCGCGGGGTCAGCCCCAGCATTTT
TRBJ2-5	TRBD2	TRBV10-2	-	CASSAGGQETQYF	TGCGCCAGCAGTGCCGGGGGGCAAGAGACCCAGTACTTC
TRBJ2-7	TRBD1	TRBV7-9	once	CASSLALGTGGREQYF	TGTGCCAGCAGCTTAGCGCTTGGGACAGGGGGCCGCGAGCAGTACTTC
TRBJ1-3	-	TRBV7-2	once	CASSLSSPNSGNTIYF	TGTGCCAGCAGCTTAAGCAGCCCCAATTCTGGAAACACCATATATTTT
TRBJ2-5	-	TRBV7-6	-	CASSLVHTGETQYF	TGTGCCAGCAGCTTAGTTCACACGGGGGAGACCCAGTACTTC
TRBJ1-1	TRBD1	TRBV4-1	-	CASSHPDRTGGGSEAFF	TGCGCCAGCAGCCATCCCGACCGGACAGGGGGAGGTTCTGAAGCTTTCTTT
TRBJ2-3	TRBD1	TRBV13	-	CASSRTGNPGDTQYF	TGTGCCAGCAGTCGGACAGGGAACCCGGGAGATACGCAGTATTTT
TRBJ1-5	TRBD1	TRBV18	once	CASSPGTGNNQPQHF	TGTGCCAGCTCACCAGGGACAGGGAACAATCAGCCCCAGCATTTT
TRBJ1-2	TRBD1	TRBV5-4	-	CASSAGQGYYGYTF	TGTGCCAGCAGCGCGGGACAGGGCTACTATGGCTACACCTTC
TRBJ1-2	-	TRBV5-1	once	CASSLVSIDTYGYTF	TGCGCCAGCAGCTTGGTATCTATCGATACCTATGGCTACACCTTC
TRBJ2-2	-	TRBV28	-	CASSFNYNTGELFF	TGTGCCAGCAGTTTTAACTATAACACCGGGGAGCTGTTTTTT
TRBJ1-5	-	TRBV19	-	CANKDGNSNQPQHF	TGTGCCAATAAGGACGGAAATAGCAATCAGCCCCAGCATTTT
TRBJ1-2	TRBD1	TRBV4-3	-	CASSQDRGGSYGYTF	TGCGCCAGCAGCCAAGATCGAGGGGGCAGCTATGGCTACACCTTC
TRBJ2-7	-	TRBV9	-	CASSPRGGGADYEQYF	TGTGCCAGCAGCCCCCGAGGGGGAGGGGCCGACTACGAGCAGTACTTC
TRBJ2-5	-	TRBV28	once	CASSPSGRVGETQYF	TGTGCCAGCAGTCCCTCAGGCCGGGTCGGGGAGACCCAGTACTTC
TRBJ1-1	-	TRBV19	-	CASSKSPTMDTEAFF	TGTGCCAGTAGTAAATCTCCGACCATGGACACTGAAGCTTTCTTT
TRBJ2-7	-	TRBV7-2	-	CASSLFRYEQYF	TGTGCCAGCAGCTTATTCCGCTACGAGCAGTACTTC
TRBJ2-7	TRBD2	TRBV27	-	CASSFISGGPLEQYF	TGTGCCAGCAGTTTCATTAGCGGGGGCCCTCTAGAGCAGTACTTC
TRBJ2-2	TRBD2	TRBV7-3	once	CASSSSGGLAGVGTGELFF	TGTGCCAGCAGTTCTTCCGGTGGACTAGCGGGAGTCGGCACCGGGGAGCTGTTTTTT
TRBJ2-3	-	TRBV7-9	-	CASSPDGGSKKDTQYF	TGTGCCAGCAGCCCAGACGGTGGCAGCAAGAAAGATACGCAGTATTTT
TRBJ1-4	TRBD1	TRBV7-2	-	CASSLEGPGGREKLFF	TGTGCCAGCAGCTTAGAAGGTCCAGGGGGCCGGGAAAAACTGTTTTTT
TRBJ2-1	-	TRBV27	-	CASSRDGRYNEQFF	TGTGCCAGCAGTAGGGACGGCAGATACAATGAGCAGTTCTTC
TRBJ2-1	-	TRBV7-9	-	CASQPIRGQGGYNEQFF	TGTGCCAGCCAACCTATAAGGGGGCAGGGAGGTTACAATGAGCAGTTCTTC
TRBJ2-5	TRBD2	TRBV10-1	-	CASSALTSGRWETQYF	TGCGCCAGCAGTGCCCTTACTAGCGGGAGATGGGAGACCCAGTACTTC
TRBJ2-7	TRBD1	TRBV28	-	CASSLRTGYYYEQYF	TGTGCCAGCAGTCTTAGGACAGGGTATTACTACGAGCAGTACTTC
TRBJ1-4	TRBD1	TRBV5-1	-	CASRFTGATNEKLFF	TGCGCCAGCAGATTTACAGGGGCAACTAATGAAAAACTGTTTTTT
TRBJ2-5	-	TRBV9	few	CASSPMLGAGETQYF	TGTGCCAGCAGCCCCATGTTAGGGGCAGGGGAGACCCAGTACTTC
TRBJ1-2	-	TRBV6-1	once	CASRSGTSENYGYTF	TGTGCCAGCAGGTCCGGGACAAGCGAAAACTATGGCTACACCTTC
TRBJ2-5	-	TRBV5-4	-	CASSLEPFAAPQETQYF	TGTGCCAGCAGCTTGGAACCCTTCGCAGCCCCGCAAGAGACCCAGTACTTC
TRBJ2-5	TRBD2	TRBV10-3	-	CAISESSGGNQETQYF	TGTGCCATCAGTGAGTCTAGCGGGGGGAACCAAGAGACCCAGTACTTC
TRBJ1-2	-	TRBV19	once	CASSIKGGGDGYTF	TGTGCCAGTAGTATTAAGGGCGGGGGCGATGGCTACACCTTC
TRBJ2-5	TRBD2	TRBV18	-	CASSQGSGSQTQYF	TGTGCCAGCTCGCAGGGTAGCGGGAGTCAGACCCAGTACTTC
TRBJ2-3	TRBD2	TRBV18	-	CASSPTVGGSTDTQYF	TGTGCCAGCTCACCAACAGTGGGAGGGAGCACAGATACGCAGTATTTT
TRBJ2-5	TRBD2	TRBV5-1	-	CASAETSVFQETQYF	TGCGCCAGCGCGGAGACTAGCGTATTCCAAGAGACCCAGTACTTC
TRBJ2-1	-	TRBV29-1	-	CSLGPNEQFF	TGCAGCTTGGGGCCCAATGAGCAGTTCTTC
TRBJ2-1	-	TRBV7-2	-	CASSPDLNYNEQFF	TGTGCCAGCAGTCCTGACCTAAACTACAATGAGCAGTTCTTC
TRBJ1-1	-	TRBV14	-	CASSLQANTEAFF	TGTGCCAGCAGCCTTCAGGCCAACACTGAAGCTTTCTTT
TRBJ1-3	-	TRBV28	-	CASSGDGRNTIYF	TGTGCCAGCAGTGGGGACGGGAGAAACACCATATATTTT
TRBJ1-3	-	TRBV6-6	-	CASSYRAHTIYF	TGTGCCAGCAGTTACCGGGCTCACACCATATATTTT
TRBJ1-1	-	TRBV28	-	CATWRGAGEAFF	TGTGCCACATGGAGAGGCGCGGGTGAAGCTTTCTTT
TRBJ1-3	TRBD1	TRBV6-5	-	CASSGTAGNTIYF	TGTGCCAGCAGTGGGACAGCTGGAAACACCATATATTTT
TRBJ2-5	-	TRBV11-2	-	CASSEKTETQYF	TGTGCCAGCAGCGAGAAGACGGAGACCCAGTACTTC
TRBJ1-3	-	TRBV5-1	-	CASSLGPGDTIYF	TGCGCCAGCAGCTTGGGACCCGGGGACACCATATATTTT
TRBJ1-2	-	TRBV5-1	once	CASSLGISTNYGYTF	TGCGCCAGCAGCCTGGGAATTTCGACAAACTATGGCTACACCTTC
TRBJ1-4	-	TRBV6-5	-	CASSYYRATNEKLFF	TGTGCCAGCAGTTACTACAGGGCAACTAATGAAAAACTGTTTTTT
TRBJ2-4	-	TRBV28	-	CASSSPRDRRGAKNIQYF	TGTGCCAGCAGTTCCCCCCGGGATCGTCGTGGGGCCAAAAACATTCAGTACTTC
TRBJ1-4	-	TRBV28	-	CASSLSATGNEKLFF	TGTGCCAGCAGTTTAAGTGCGACGGGTAATGAAAAACTGTTTTTT
TRBJ2-1	-	TRBV12-5	-	CASGLARTGTDHSYEQFF	TGTGCTAGTGGTTTGGCTCGAACCGGGACGGACCATTCTTATGAGCAGTTCTTC
TRBJ2-2	-	TRBV7-8	few	CASNPLRTPNTGELFF	TGTGCCAGCAACCCTTTAAGGACTCCTAACACCGGGGAGCTGTTTTTT
TRBJ2-7	-	TRBV11-3	-	CASSMGSSYEQYF	TGTGCCAGCAGCATGGGGAGCTCCTACGAGCAGTACTTC
TRBJ2-2	TRBD2	TRBV4-2	-	CASSLLAGEGELFF	TGTGCCAGCAGCCTATTAGCGGGAGAGGGGGAGCTGTTTTTT